The 13 T cell receptor beta chains given below trace back to one sample, sequenced in a study of early T cells in non-severe SARS-CoV-2 infection. TCRdb reanalysed the 5' RACE reads using MiXCR and keeps one entry per CDR3 protein. The sample holds tens of thousands of distinct CDR3 sequences; roughly 12% are singletons and the top ten take roughly 6.8%. Source material: whole blood. These TCRs come from an adult who was a healthcare worker with PCR-confirmed SARS-CoV-2 infection or an uninfected control (not recorded which).

The chain links TRBV5-4 to TRBJ2-4, with D perhaps being TRBD1 or TRBD2 (5 bases each). The germline V gene encodes CDR1 SGHNT and CDR2 YYREEE (reference sequence). Trimming cost V 7 bases and J 4 bases, with 18 bases left between them. CDR3 size: 15 residues. In DNA, the CDR3 is TGTGCCAGCGGGTTCAACCGGGGCCAGAAAAACATTCAGTACTTC. Translating it yields CASGFNRGQKNIQYF.

V usage is TRBV7-8 and J usage is TRBJ2-1, with 8 bases aligning to TRBD2. Germline CDR1 is SGHVS and CDR2 is FQNEAQ. The CDR3 extends over 19 amino acids. V lost 0 bases to trimming and J lost 3 bases; unmatched junction nucleotides: 13. The CDR3 region is CASSLATLHSGANYNEQFF. CDR3 coding DNA: TGTGCCAGCAGCTTAGCGACCCTTCATAGCGGGGCTAACTACAATGAGCAGTTCTTC.

The V call is TRBV20-1, the J call TRBJ2-4; 8 bases line up with TRBD2. Germline assignment: CDR1 DFQATT and CDR2 SNEGSKA (reference sequence). J was trimmed by 6 bases and V by 0 bases; bases with no gene match: 7. There are 15 residues in the CDR3. The CDR3, as DNA: TGCAGTGCTAGAGAGGTCGGGGGGGCAATAAACATTCAGTACTTC. Its translation: CSAREVGGAINIQYF.

This clonotype was detected a few times. DNA of the CDR3: TGTGCCACCAGCCCGCGACTAGCGAGTGTTAGAGAGACCCAGTACTTC. The encoded protein is CATSPRLASVRETQYF. This chain uses TRBV15 with TRBJ2-5, with 8 bases fitting TRBD2. Germline loops: CDR1 LNHNV, CDR2 YYDKDF (reference sequence). V was clipped by 5 bases and J by 4 bases; unmatched bases: 12. The CDR3 length is 16 residues.

This clonotype appeared a few times. The chain recombines TRBV7-9 with TRBJ2-7, with D possibly being TRBD1 (6 bases). CDR3 length equals 15 residues. Germline CDR1 reads SEHNR; CDR2 reads FQNEAQ (reference sequence). Trimming stripped 0 bases from V and 5 bases from J, with 14 bases between. CDR3 protein: CASSLAHRVRDEQYF. CDR3 bases: TGTGCCAGCAGCTTAGCGCACAGGGTTCGCGACGAGCAGTACTTC.

This clonotype was observed many times. This chain joins TRBV10-3 and TRBJ1-6, with TRBD1 identical over 8 bases. The CDR3 covers 12 residues. Germline V CDR1 and CDR2: ENHRY, SYGVKD. Losses at the gene ends were 6 bases for V and 8 bases for J; bases not matched to a gene: 0. The CDR3 DNA sequence: TGTGCCATCAGGGACAGGGATTCACCCCTCCACTTT. It encodes CAIRDRDSPLHF.

This clonotype has only a few counts. The rearrangement joins TRBV27 to TRBJ2-3; either TRBD1 or TRBD2 may supply D (5 bases each). The V and J ends lost 6 bases and 4 bases respectively, with 14 bases between them. Germline loops: CDR1 MNHEY, CDR2 SMNVEV (reference sequence). CDR3 length equals 14 residues. The DNA for the CDR3 is TGTGCCAGCAGGGGGGTCATAGCTTCAGATACGCAGTATTTT. Translated, it gives CASRGVIASDTQYF.

This clonotype was seen repeatedly, ten times or more. The chain combines TRBV2 with TRBJ1-2, with D uncertain. CDR3 size: 12 residues. V was cut by 6 bases and J by 3 bases, with 8 bases left in between. CDR1 is SNHLY, CDR2 FYNNEI, per germline. CDR3 region: CASRMVDYGYTF. As DNA, the CDR3 is TGTGCCAGCAGAATGGTTGACTATGGCTACACCTTC.

In this sample, this clonotype turned up many times. This sequence joins TRBV6-2 or TRBV6-3 and TRBJ2-3; possible D gene TRBD1, 5 bases. Germline V gene data show CDR1 as MNHEY and CDR2 as SVGEGT. Between the trimmed V and J ends, which lost 2 bases and 1 base, there was a span of 10 bases. The CDR3 spans 15 residues. As DNA, the CDR3 is TGTGCCAGCAGTTACCAGGGTAGGGGCACAGATACGCAGTATTTT. Amino acid sequence: CASSYQGRGTDTQYF.

As DNA, the CDR3 is TGTGCCAGCAGCCCCGGATTCTGGCAGGCGCCCATCACTGGGGCCAACGTCCTGACTTTC. Its protein is CASSPGFWQAPITGANVLTF. The rearrangement links TRBV6-2 or TRBV6-3 to TRBJ2-6; the D is unclear. Germline loops: CDR1 MNHEY, CDR2 SVGEGT. Trimming pared 6 bases from V and 2 bases from J, leaving 26 bases between. The CDR3 totals 20 residues.

The chain links TRBV3-1 to TRBJ2-5; no clear D gene. CDR1 and CDR2 from the germline V gene are LGHDT and YNNKEL (reference sequence). Trimming took off 1 base at V and 1 base at J, with 10 bases between the two ends. The CDR3 sequence is 15 residues long. CDR3 amino acids: CASSQGSRPQETQYF. CDR3 nucleotide sequence: TGTGCCAGCAGCCAAGGGTCGCGGCCCCAAGAGACCCAGTACTTC.

This clonotype showed up just a few times. The chain is built from TRBV2 and TRBJ2-2; 10 nucleotides match TRBD1. V shed 8 bases, J shed 3 bases, and the junction held 12 bases outside the gene matches. This CDR3 region has 17 residues. Germline V CDR1 and CDR2: SNHLY, FYNNEI. CDR3 in DNA: TGTGCCAGCGGGCGATCCTTGGACAGGGGGGACACCGGGGAGCTGTTTTTT. Protein: CASGRSLDRGDTGELFF. Full variable domain (missing parts from reference TRBV2 and TRBJ2-2): EPEVTQTPSHQVTQMGQEVILRCVPISNHLYFYWYRQILGQKVEFLVSFYNNEISEKSEIFDDQFSVERPDGSNFTLKIRSTKLEDSAMYFCASGRSLDRGDTGELFFGEGSRLTVL.

The chain has TRBV5-5 and TRBJ2-3; TRBD1 agrees at 7 bases. Germline V gene lookup returns CDR1 SGHKS and CDR2 YYEKEE (reference sequence). After removal of 3 bases from V and 6 bases from J, the junction contained 13 bases not matched to a gene. The CDR3 has 16 residues. The DNA for the CDR3 is TGTGCCAGCAGCTCATTGGGGACAGCGGCGATGGATACGCAGTATTTT. It translates to CASSSLGTAAMDTQYF.